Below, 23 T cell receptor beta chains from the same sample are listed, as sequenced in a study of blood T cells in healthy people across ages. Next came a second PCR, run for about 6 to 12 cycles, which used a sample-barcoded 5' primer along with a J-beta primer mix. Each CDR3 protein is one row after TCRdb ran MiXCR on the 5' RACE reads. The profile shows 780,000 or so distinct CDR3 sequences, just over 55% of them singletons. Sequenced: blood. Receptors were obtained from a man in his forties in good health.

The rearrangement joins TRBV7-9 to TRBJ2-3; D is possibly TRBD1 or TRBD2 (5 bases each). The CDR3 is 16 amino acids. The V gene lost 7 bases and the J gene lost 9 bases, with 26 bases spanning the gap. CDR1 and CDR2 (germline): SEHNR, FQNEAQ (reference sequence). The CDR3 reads CASTPGSYHEGVTQYF. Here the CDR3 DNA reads TGTGCCAGCACCCCAGGGTCCTACCATGAGGGAGTCACGCAGTATTTT.

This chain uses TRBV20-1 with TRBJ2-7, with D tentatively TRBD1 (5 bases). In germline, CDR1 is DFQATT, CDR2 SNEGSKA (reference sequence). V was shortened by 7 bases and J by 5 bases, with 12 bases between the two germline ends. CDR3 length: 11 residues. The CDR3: CSVSRAHEQYF. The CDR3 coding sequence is TGCAGTGTCTCCAGGGCACACGAGCAGTACTTC.

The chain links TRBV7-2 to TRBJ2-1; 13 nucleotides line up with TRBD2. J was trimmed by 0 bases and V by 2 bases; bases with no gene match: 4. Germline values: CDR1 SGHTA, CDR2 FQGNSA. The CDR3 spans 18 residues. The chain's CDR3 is CASSLTSGGVSSYNEQFF. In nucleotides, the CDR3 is TGTGCCAGCAGCTTAACTAGCGGGGGGGTTAGCTCCTACAATGAGCAGTTCTTC.

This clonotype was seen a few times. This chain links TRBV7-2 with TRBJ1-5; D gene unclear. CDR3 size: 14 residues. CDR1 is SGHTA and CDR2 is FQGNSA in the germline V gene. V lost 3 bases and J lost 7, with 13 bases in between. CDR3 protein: CASSFRSSPQPQHF. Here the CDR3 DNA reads TGTGCCAGCAGCTTCCGGTCCTCCCCACAGCCCCAGCATTTT.

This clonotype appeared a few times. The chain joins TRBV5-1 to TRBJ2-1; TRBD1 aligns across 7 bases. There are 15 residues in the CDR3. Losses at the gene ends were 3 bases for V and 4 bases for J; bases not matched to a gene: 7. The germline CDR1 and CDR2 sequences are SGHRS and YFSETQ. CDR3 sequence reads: CASSSSGQTYNEQFF. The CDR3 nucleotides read TGCGCCAGCAGCTCCTCGGGACAGACGTACAATGAGCAGTTCTTC.

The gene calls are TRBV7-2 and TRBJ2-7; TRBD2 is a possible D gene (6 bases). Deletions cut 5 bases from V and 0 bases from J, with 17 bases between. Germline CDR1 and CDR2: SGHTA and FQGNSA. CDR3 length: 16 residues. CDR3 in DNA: TGTGCCAGCAGCCCTATAGGAGGGAGCGCCTCCTACGAGCAGTACTTC. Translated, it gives CASSPIGGSASYEQYF.

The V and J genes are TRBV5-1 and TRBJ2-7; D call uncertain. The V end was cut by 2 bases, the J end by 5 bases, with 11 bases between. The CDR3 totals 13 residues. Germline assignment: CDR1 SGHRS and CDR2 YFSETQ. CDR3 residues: CASSFVGEDEQYF. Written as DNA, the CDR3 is TGCGCCAGCAGCTTTGTGGGCGAAGACGAGCAGTACTTC.

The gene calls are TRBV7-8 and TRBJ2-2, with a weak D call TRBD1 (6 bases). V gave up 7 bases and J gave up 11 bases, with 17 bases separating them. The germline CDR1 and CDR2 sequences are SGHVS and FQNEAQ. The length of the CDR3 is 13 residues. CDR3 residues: CASKQAGQRELFF. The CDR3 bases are TGTGCCAGCAAGCAAGCCGGACAGCGCGAGCTGTTTTTT.

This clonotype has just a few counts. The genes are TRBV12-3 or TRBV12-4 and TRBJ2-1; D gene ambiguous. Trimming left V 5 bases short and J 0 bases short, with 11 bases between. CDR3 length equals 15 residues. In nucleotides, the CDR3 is TGTGCCAGCAGTAATACTTATAGCTCCTACAATGAGCAGTTCTTC. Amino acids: CASSNTYSSYNEQFF.

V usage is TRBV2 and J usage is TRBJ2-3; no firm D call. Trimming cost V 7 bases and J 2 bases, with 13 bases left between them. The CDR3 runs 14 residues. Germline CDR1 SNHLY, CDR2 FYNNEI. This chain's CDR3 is CASKRAGHTDTQYF. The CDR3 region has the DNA TGTGCCAGCAAAAGGGCCGGCCACACAGATACGCAGTATTTT.

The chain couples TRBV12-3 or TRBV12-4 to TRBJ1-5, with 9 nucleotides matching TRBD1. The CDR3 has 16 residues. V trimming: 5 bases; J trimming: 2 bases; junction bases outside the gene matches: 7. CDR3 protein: CASSVTGGAGNQPQHF. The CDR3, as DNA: TGTGCCAGCAGTGTAACAGGGGGCGCGGGCAATCAGCCCCAGCATTTT.

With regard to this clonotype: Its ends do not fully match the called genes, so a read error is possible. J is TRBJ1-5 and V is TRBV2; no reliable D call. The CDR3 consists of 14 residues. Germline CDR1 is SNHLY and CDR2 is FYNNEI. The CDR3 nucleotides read TGTGACAGCAGTCCGACCTATAGCAATCAGCCCCAGCATTTT. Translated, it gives CDSSPTYSNQPQHF. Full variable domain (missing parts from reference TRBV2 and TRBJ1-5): EPEVTQTPSHQVTQMGQEVILRCVPISNHLYFYWYRQILGQKVEFLVSFYNNEISEKSEIFDDQFSVERPDGSNFTLKIRSTKLEDSAMYFCDSSPTYSNQPQHFGDGTRLSIL.

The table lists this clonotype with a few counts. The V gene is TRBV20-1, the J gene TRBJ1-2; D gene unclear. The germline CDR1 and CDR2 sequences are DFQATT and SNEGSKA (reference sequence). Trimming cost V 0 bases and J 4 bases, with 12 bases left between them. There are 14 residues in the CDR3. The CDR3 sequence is CSARDDRKVYGYTF. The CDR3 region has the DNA TGCAGTGCTAGAGATGATCGGAAAGTCTATGGCTACACCTTC.

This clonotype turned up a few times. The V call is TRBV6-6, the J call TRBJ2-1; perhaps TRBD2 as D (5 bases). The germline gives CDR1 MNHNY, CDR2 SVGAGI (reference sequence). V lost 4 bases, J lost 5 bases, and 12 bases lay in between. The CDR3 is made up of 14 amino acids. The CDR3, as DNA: TGTGCCAGCAGTTCCTCTACTAGGCACAATGAGCAGTTCTTC. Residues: CASSSSTRHNEQFF.

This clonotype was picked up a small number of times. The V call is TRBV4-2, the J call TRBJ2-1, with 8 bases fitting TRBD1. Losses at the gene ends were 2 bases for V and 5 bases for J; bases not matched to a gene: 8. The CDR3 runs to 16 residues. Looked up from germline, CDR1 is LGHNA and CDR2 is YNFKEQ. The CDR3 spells CASSQPERTGNNEQFF. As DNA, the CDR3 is TGTGCCAGCAGCCAACCTGAGAGGACAGGGAACAATGAGCAGTTCTTC.

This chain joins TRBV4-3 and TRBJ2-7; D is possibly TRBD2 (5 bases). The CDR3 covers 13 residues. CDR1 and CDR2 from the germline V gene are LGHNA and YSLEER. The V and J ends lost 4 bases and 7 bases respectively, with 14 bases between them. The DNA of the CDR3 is TGCGCCAGCAGCCCCGAACCGGGAACGGAGCAGTACTTC. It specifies CASSPEPGTEQYF.

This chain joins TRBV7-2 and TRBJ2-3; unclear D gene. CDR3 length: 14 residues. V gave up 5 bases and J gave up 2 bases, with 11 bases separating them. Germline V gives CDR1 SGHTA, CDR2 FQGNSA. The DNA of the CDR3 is TGTGCCAGCAGCGTAGTAGTCAACACAGATACGCAGTATTTT. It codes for CASSVVVNTDTQYF. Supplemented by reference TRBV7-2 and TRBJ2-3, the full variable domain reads GAGVSQSPSNKVTEKGKDVELRCDPISGHTALYWYRQSLGQGLEFLIYFQGNSAPDKSGLPSDRFSAERTGGSVSTLTIQRTQQEDSAVYLCASSVVVNTDTQYFGPGTRLTVL.

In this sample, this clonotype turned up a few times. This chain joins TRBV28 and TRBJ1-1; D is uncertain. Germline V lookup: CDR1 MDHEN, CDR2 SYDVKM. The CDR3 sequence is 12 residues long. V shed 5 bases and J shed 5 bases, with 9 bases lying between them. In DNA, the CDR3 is TGTGCCAGCAGTGCGGGAGGTACTGAAGCTTTCTTT. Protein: CASSAGGTEAFF.

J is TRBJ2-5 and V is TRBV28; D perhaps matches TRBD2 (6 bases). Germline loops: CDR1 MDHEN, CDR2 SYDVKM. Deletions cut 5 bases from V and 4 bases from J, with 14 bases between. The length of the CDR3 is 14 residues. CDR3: CASSPPPGGETQYF. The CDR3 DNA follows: TGTGCCAGCAGTCCCCCACCCGGGGGAGAGACCCAGTACTTC.

Written as DNA, the CDR3 is TGTGCCAGCAGCTTGGAGGCCCCAATAGGTGAGCAGTTCTTC. As protein: CASSLEAPIGEQFF. V and J are TRBV7-3 and TRBJ2-1; the D gene is possibly TRBD2 (5 bases). Germline CDR1 SGHTA, CDR2 FQGTGA. This CDR3 contains 14 residues. The ends were cut back, 3 bases at V and 9 bases at J, with 15 bases in the middle. Complete variable domain (other parts from reference TRBV7-3 and TRBJ2-1): GAGVSQTPSNKVTEKGKYVELRCDPISGHTALYWYRQSLGQGPEFLIYFQGTGAADDSGLPNDRFFAVRPEGSVSTLKIQRTERGDSAVYLCASSLEAPIGEQFFGPGTRLTVL.

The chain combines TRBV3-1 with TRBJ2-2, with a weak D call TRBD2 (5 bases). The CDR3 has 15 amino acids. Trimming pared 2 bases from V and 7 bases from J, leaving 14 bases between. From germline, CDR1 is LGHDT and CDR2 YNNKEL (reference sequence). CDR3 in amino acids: CASSQTPGSGGELFF. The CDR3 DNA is TGTGCCAGCAGCCAAACACCGGGATCCGGCGGGGAGCTGTTTTTT.

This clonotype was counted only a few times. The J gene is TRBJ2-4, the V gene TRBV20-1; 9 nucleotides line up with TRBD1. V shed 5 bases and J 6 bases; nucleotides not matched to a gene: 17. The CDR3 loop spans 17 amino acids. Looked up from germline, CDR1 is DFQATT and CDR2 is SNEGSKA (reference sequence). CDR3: CSAPEHYSTGGRNIQYF. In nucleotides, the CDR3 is TGCAGTGCTCCCGAGCACTATTCGACAGGGGGGAGAAACATTCAGTACTTC.

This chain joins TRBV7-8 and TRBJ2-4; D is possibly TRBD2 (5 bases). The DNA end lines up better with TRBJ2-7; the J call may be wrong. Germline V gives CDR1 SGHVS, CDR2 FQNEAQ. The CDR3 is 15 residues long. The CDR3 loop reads CASSPVSRRRDEQYF. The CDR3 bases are TGTGCCAGCAGCCCCGTTTCGAGGCGGCGGGACGAGCAGTACTTC.